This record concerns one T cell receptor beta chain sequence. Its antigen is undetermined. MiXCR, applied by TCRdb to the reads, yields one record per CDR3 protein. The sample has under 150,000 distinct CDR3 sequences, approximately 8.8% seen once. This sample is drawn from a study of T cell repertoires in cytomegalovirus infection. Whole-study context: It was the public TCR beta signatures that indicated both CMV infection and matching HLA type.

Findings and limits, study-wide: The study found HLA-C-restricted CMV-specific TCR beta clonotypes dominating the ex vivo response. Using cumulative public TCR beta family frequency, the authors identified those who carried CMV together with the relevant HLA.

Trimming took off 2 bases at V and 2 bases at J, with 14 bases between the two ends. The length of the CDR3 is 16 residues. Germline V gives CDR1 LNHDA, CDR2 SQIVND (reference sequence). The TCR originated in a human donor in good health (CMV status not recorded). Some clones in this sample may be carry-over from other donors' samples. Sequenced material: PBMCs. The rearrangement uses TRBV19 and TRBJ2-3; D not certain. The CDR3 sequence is CASSIFGNRDTDTQYF. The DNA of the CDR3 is TGTGCCAGTAGTATATTTGGGAACAGAGACACAGATACGCAGTATTTT.